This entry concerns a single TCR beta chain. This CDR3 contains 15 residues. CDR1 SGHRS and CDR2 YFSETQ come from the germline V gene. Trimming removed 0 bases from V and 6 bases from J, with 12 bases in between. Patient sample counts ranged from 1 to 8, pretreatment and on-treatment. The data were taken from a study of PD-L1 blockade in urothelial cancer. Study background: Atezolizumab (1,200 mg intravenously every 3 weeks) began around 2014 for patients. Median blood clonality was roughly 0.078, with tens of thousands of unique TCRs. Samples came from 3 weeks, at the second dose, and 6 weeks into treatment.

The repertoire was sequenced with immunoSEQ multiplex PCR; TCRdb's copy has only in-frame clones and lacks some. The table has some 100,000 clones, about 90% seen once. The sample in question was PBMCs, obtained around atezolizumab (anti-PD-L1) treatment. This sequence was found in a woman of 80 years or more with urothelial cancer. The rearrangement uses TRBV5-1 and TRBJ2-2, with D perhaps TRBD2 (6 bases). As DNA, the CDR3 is TGCGCCAGCAGCTTGGAGACCTCGGGGGCCGGGGAGCTGTTTTTT. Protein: CASSLETSGAGELFF.